The 8 T cell receptor beta chains below were found in one sample sequenced in a study of blood T cell repertoires in COVID-19. Assay used: immunoSEQ multiplex PCR; TCRdb lists only in-frame clones, some missing. The sample contains roughly 66,000 clones, approximately 90% of which appear only once. Source material: peripheral blood. The source of these receptors is a human donor in a cohort sampled during active COVID-19.

The V and J genes are TRBV6-1 and TRBJ2-7; 7 bases agree with TRBD1. Germline V gene sequence: CDR1 MNHNS, CDR2 SASEGT. The CDR3 is 17 amino acids. V trimming: 3 bases; J trimming: 3 bases; junction bases outside the gene matches: 14. The CDR3 bases are TGTGCCAGCAGTGATCTTGTCGGGACAGAAACATTCTACGAGCAGTACTTC. Residues: CASSDLVGTETFYEQYF.

The J gene is TRBJ1-5, the V gene TRBV19; tentatively, D is TRBD1 (5 bases). The CDR3 extends over 12 amino acids. The germline V gene has CDR1 LNHDA and CDR2 SQIVND (reference sequence). Trimming removed 5 bases from V and 7 bases from J, with 9 bases in between. The CDR3 DNA sequence: TGTGCCAGTAGTGGTCGACAGCAGCCCCAGCATTTT. Residues: CASSGRQQPQHF.

This clone was counted once. The chain recombines TRBV5-4 with TRBJ2-7; D is uncertain. Trimming removed 2 bases from V and 6 bases from J, with 12 bases in between. The CDR3 runs 13 residues. The V gene's germline CDR1 is SGHNT and CDR2 YYREEE (reference sequence). The CDR3 bases are TGTGCCAGCAGCTTTGGGCAGAACATCGAGCAGTACTTC. Translation: CASSFGQNIEQYF.

This sequence joins TRBV19 and TRBJ1-2; D possibly corresponds to TRBD1 (5 bases). V was trimmed by 4 bases and J by 3 bases, leaving 9 bases between them. Germline V gene lookup returns CDR1 LNHDA and CDR2 SQIVND (reference sequence). CDR3 length: 13 residues. CDR3 residues: CASSTTAYYGYTF. CDR3 DNA sequence: TGTGCCAGTAGTACGACAGCTTACTATGGCTACACCTTC.

In its sample, this clone was seen once. J is TRBJ2-1 and V is TRBV19, with D possibly being TRBD2 (5 bases). The CDR3 covers 17 residues. With 3 bases removed from V and 6 bases from J, the gap between germline ends came to 21 bases. Per germline, CDR1 LNHDA and CDR2 SQIVND (reference sequence). The CDR3 nucleotides read TGTGCCAGTAGTATTAGAGGAGGAGTCGCCAACCGCAATGAGCAGTTCTTC. Its translation: CASSIRGGVANRNEQFF.

The V and J genes are TRBV3-1 (or the pseudogene TRBV3-2) and TRBJ1-1, with TRBD1 matching 10 bases. The CDR3 consists of 14 residues. Per germline, CDR1 LGHDT and CDR2 YNNKEL (reference sequence). Losses at the gene ends were 1 base for V and 11 bases for J; bases not matched to a gene: 7. The CDR3 protein is CASSQADRGLGAFF. The DNA of the CDR3 is TGTGCCAGCAGCCAAGCCGACAGGGGGCTTGGGGCTTTCTTT.

The chain carries TRBV18 and TRBJ2-1; 11 bases are shared with TRBD2. Germline CDR1 KGHSH, CDR2 LQKENI. The CDR3 is made up of 20 amino acids. V lost 1 base, J lost 5 bases, and 16 bases stayed unmatched. The CDR3 region is CASSPLQGLTSGRSNNEQFF. The CDR3 nucleotides read TGTGCCAGCTCACCACTCCAGGGTCTAACTAGCGGGAGATCTAACAATGAGCAGTTCTTC.

This clone was seen only once. The chain links TRBV6-6 to TRBJ2-3; TRBD2 matches at 8 bases. Looked up from germline, CDR1 is MNHNY and CDR2 is SVGAGI (reference sequence). J gave up 0 bases and V 2 bases, and 4 bases lay outside the gene matches. CDR3 length: 16 amino acids. The CDR3 DNA reads TGTGCCAGCAGTTACCCCGGACTAGCTAGCACAGATACGCAGTATTTT. Encoded protein: CASSYPGLASTDTQYF.